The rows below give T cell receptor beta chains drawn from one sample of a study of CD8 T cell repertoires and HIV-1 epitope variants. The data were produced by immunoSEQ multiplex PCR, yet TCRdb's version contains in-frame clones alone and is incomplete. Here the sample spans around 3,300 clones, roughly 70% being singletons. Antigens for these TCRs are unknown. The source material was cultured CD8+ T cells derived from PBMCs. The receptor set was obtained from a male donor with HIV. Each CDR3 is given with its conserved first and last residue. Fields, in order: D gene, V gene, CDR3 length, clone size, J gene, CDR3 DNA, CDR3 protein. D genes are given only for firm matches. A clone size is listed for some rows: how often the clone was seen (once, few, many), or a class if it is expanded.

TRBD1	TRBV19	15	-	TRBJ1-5	TGTGCCAGTAGGGACAGGGGGCCATCCAATCAGCCCCAGCATTTT	CASRDRGPSNQPQHF
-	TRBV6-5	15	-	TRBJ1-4	TGTGCCAGCAGTTACTCGAACAGCCCTAATGAAAAACTGTTTTTT	CASSYSNSPNEKLFF
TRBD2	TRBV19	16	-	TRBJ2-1	TGTGCCAGTAGTATAGAGGGCGGGAGGTCCTACAATGAGCAGTTCTTC	CASSIEGGRSYNEQFF
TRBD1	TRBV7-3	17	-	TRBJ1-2	TGTGCCAGCAGCTTAGACAGGGGGCCTCCTTACTTATATGGCTACACCTTC	CASSLDRGPPYLYGYTF
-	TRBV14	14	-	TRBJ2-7	TGTGCCAGCAGCCAAGTCGAGCAGATATACGAGCAGTACTTC	CASSQVEQIYEQYF
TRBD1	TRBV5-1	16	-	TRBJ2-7	TGCGCCAGCAGCTTGGCAACAGGGGGCGGGATCAACGAGCAGTACTTC	CASSLATGGGINEQYF
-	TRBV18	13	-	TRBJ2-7	TGTGCCAGCTCACCAGGACAGTCGGGAGAGCAGTACTTC	CASSPGQSGEQYF
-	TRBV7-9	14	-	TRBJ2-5	TGTGCCAGCAGCTCGACCCAGGGTTTAGAGACCCAGTACTTC	CASSSTQGLETQYF
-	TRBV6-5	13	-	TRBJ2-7	TGTGCCAGCAGTTACGGCAGGACCTACGAGCAGTACTTC	CASSYGRTYEQYF
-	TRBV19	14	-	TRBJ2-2	TGTGCCAGTAAACAGTCCATAGACACCGGGGAGCTGTTTTTT	CASKQSIDTGELFF
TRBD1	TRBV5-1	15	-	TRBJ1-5	TGCGCCAGCAGCTCGGTACCGGGACAGAATCAGCCCCAGCATTTT	CASSSVPGQNQPQHF
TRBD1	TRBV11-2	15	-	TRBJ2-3	TGTGCCAGCAGCTTAAGGGACAGGGCCACAGATACGCAGTATTTT	CASSLRDRATDTQYF
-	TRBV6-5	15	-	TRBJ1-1	TGTGCCAGCAGTTGGACCTTCGCCTTGAACACTGAAGCTTTCTTT	CASSWTFALNTEAFF
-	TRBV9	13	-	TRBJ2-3	TGTGCCAGCAGCGTCTTTGGGGGGGATACGCAGTATTTT	CASSVFGGDTQYF
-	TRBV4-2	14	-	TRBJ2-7	TGTGCCAGCAGCCAAGATCTTGGAAGCTACGAGCAGTACTTC	CASSQDLGSYEQYF
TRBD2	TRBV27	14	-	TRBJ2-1	TGTGCCAGCTCGGGGACTAGCTTCTACAATGAGCAGTTCTTC	CASSGTSFYNEQFF
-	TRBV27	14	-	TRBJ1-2	TGTGCCAGCAGTTTACTTGGGGGGTACTATGGCTACACCTTC	CASSLLGGYYGYTF
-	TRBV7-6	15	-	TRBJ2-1	TGTGCCAGCAGCTTGACACAGGGGGGGTACAATGAGCAGTTCTTC	CASSLTQGGYNEQFF
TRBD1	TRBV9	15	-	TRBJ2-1	TGTGCCAGCAGCGTATCGGGACAGGGTGGCAATGAGCAGTTCTTC	CASSVSGQGGNEQFF
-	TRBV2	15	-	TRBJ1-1	TGTGCCAGCAGTGACGTGGGGGATGGGAACACTGAAGCTTTCTTT	CASSDVGDGNTEAFF
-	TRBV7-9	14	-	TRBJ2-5	TGTGCCAGCAGCCACCCGGGATTCCAAGAGACCCAGTACTTC	CASSHPGFQETQYF
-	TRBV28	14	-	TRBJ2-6	TGTGCCAGCAGGGGACCCTCTGGGGCCAACGTCCTGACTTTC	CASRGPSGANVLTF
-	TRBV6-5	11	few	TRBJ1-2	TGTGCAGCAGGGGAGTGGGGTGGCTACACCTTC	CAAGEWGGYTF
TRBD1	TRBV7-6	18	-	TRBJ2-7	TGTGCCAGCAGCTTAGGGCCCGGGACAGGATTGAGCTCCTACGAGCAGTACTTC	CASSLGPGTGLSSYEQYF